Shown below are 25 T cell receptor beta chains from a single sample sequenced in a study of blood T cell repertoires in COVID-19. Libraries were prepared by immunoSEQ multiplex PCR; TCRdb keeps only in-frame clonotypes and omits some of them. The sample carries about 480,000 clones, approximately 87% recorded once. The sample comprised PBMCs or T cells enriched from blood (not recorded which). These receptors were collected from a woman aged 40 to 50 who had recovered from COVID-19.

This sequence joins TRBV20-1 and TRBJ1-1, with D uncertain. The germline V gene has CDR1 DFQATT and CDR2 SNEGSKA (reference sequence). CDR3 length equals 11 residues. The V and J ends lost 3 bases and 8 bases respectively, with 10 bases between them. The CDR3 DNA reads TGCAGTGCTAGCCGGAGGGTGGAAGCTTTCTTT. It is translated as CSASRRVEAFF.

J is TRBJ1-2 and V is TRBV29-1; D gene unclear. V gave up 5 bases and J gave up 6 bases, with 13 bases separating them. CDR3 length equals 12 residues. The germline CDR1 and CDR2 sequences are SQVTM and ANQGSEA. This CDR3 reads CSVQRARHGYTF. CDR3 DNA: TGCAGCGTTCAGCGGGCCCGCCATGGCTACACCTTC.

The V call is TRBV28, the J call TRBJ1-2, with TRBD1 matching 9 bases. CDR3 length: 14 residues. Germline CDR1 reads MDHEN; CDR2 reads SYDVKM. Losses at the gene ends were 5 bases for V and 7 bases for J; bases not matched to a gene: 8. The CDR3 is CASSLSGTGSGYTF. The CDR3 DNA follows: TGTGCCAGCAGTCTCTCCGGGACAGGGAGTGGCTACACCTTC.

CDR3 coding DNA: TGCGCCAGCAGCTCTCGGGGGACCACAGATACGCAGTATTTT. Translated: CASSSRGTTDTQYF. V usage is TRBV5-1 and J usage is TRBJ2-3; D might be TRBD2 (6 bases). The CDR3 contains 14 residues. Trimming left V 3 bases short and J 2 bases short, with 10 bases between. CDR1 SGHRS and CDR2 YFSETQ come from the germline V gene.

The gene calls are TRBV30 and TRBJ2-7, with 10 bases that match TRBD2. This CDR3 has 16 residues. From germline, CDR1 is GTSNPN and CDR2 SVGIG (reference sequence). With V trimmed by 1 base and J by 0 bases, 6 bases remained unmatched. The CDR3 DNA sequence: TGTGCCTGGAGTGGACTAGCGGGCCCGAGCTCCTACGAGCAGTACTTC. Its protein is CAWSGLAGPSSYEQYF. Full variable domain (remainder filled in from reference TRBV30 and TRBJ2-7): SQTIHQWPATLVQPVGSPLSLECTVEGTSNPNLYWYRQAAGRGLQLLFYSVGIGQISSEVPQNLSASRPQDRQFILSSKKLLLSDSGFYLCAWSGLAGPSSYEQYFGPGTRLTVT.

The chain is built from TRBV4-1 and TRBJ2-2; 12 nucleotides line up with TRBD2. CDR1 and CDR2 (germline): MGHRA, YSYEKL. The CDR3 runs to 19 residues. J gave up 0 bases and V 0 bases, and 5 bases lay outside the gene matches. CDR3 nucleotide sequence: TGCGCCAGCAGCCAAGACGGGGGACTAGCGGGTGCGAACACCGGGGAGCTGTTTTTT. Its protein product is CASSQDGGLAGANTGELFF.

The chain links TRBV19 to TRBJ2-7; no firm D call. The germline V gene encodes CDR1 LNHDA and CDR2 SQIVND (reference sequence). V was shortened by 2 bases and J by 1 base, with 6 bases between the two germline ends. The CDR3 has 13 residues. CDR3 amino acids: CASSIFPSYEQYF. DNA of the CDR3: TGTGCCAGTAGTATATTTCCGTCCTACGAGCAGTACTTC.

The chain recombines TRBV12-3 or TRBV12-4 with TRBJ1-1; weak D call: TRBD1 (6 bases). The CDR3 covers 12 residues. Between the trimmed V and J ends, which lost 6 bases and 6 bases, there was a span of 11 bases. For the CDR3, the DNA is TGTGCCAGCAGCCACAGGGTGGCTGAAGCTTTCTTT. Protein product: CASSHRVAEAFF.

This clone occurred once. The rearrangement uses TRBV6-5 and TRBJ2-2; D perhaps matches TRBD2 (6 bases). This CDR3 contains 15 residues. V was cut by 4 bases and J by 4 bases, with 13 bases left in between. Germline V lookup: CDR1 MNHEY, CDR2 SVGAGI. CDR3 in amino acids: CASSSPDYPTGELFF. For the CDR3, the DNA is TGTGCCAGCAGTTCCCCGGACTATCCCACCGGGGAGCTGTTTTTT.

In this sample, this clone turned up a few times. The chain employs TRBV6-5 and TRBJ1-6; no definite D call. The CDR3 is made up of 15 amino acids. V was trimmed by 6 bases and J by 0 bases, leaving 9 bases between them. From germline, CDR1 is MNHEY and CDR2 SVGAGI. CDR3 bases: TGTGCCAGCAGATTCAAGAGCTCCTATAATTCACCCCTCCACTTT. Translated: CASRFKSSYNSPLHF.

This clone came up many times. The rearrangement joins TRBV18 to TRBJ1-1; D is undetermined. Trimming pared 3 bases from V and 1 base from J, leaving 18 bases between. The CDR3 runs to 17 residues. The germline V gene encodes CDR1 KGHSH and CDR2 LQKENI. The CDR3 nucleotides read TGTGCCAGCTCACCCCGATCCTCGAGGTCACCGAACACTGAAGCTTTCTTT. It translates to CASSPRSSRSPNTEAFF.

V usage is TRBV11-2 and J usage is TRBJ1-1; possible D gene TRBD1, 6 bases. V lost 1 base, J lost 9 bases, and 9 bases lay in between. Germline V gene lookup returns CDR1 SGHAT and CDR2 FQNNGV. The CDR3 length is 12 residues. The CDR3 DNA sequence: TGTGCCAGCAGCTTAGGACAGGCCCAAGCTTTCTTT. Translating it yields CASSLGQAQAFF. Combining the CDR3 with reference TRBV11-2 and TRBJ1-1 gives the whole variable domain EAGVAQSPRYKIIEKRQSVAFWCNPISGHATLYWYQQILGQGPKLLIQFQNNGVVDDSQLPKDRFSAERLKGVDSTLKIQPAKLEDSAVYLCASSLGQAQAFFGQGTRLTVV.

V is TRBV13 and J is TRBJ2-5; 9 positions match TRBD1. The CDR3 contains 16 residues. Trimming at V came to 0 bases and at J to 5 bases, leaving 7 bases not matched to a gene. Looked up from germline, CDR1 is PRHDT and CDR2 is FYEKMQ (reference sequence). The CDR3 region is CASSLGGQGGFETQYF. The CDR3 nucleotides are TGTGCCAGCAGCTTAGGGGGACAGGGAGGTTTTGAGACCCAGTACTTC.

The chain carries TRBV5-1 and TRBJ1-3, with D perhaps TRBD1 (5 bases). The V gene lost 4 bases and the J gene lost 0 bases, with 14 bases spanning the gap. Germline CDR1 reads SGHRS; CDR2 reads YFSETQ. This CDR3 is 16 amino acids long. The CDR3 sequence is CASSPEQARSGNTIYF. The DNA for the CDR3 is TGCGCCAGCAGCCCAGAACAGGCCCGCTCTGGAAACACCATATATTTT.

This chain connects TRBV2 to TRBJ2-1, with 9 bases matching TRBD2. CDR1 and CDR2 from the germline V gene are SNHLY and FYNNEI. The CDR3 extends over 15 amino acids. J gave up 5 bases and V 6 bases, and 8 bases lay outside the gene matches. CDR3 in amino acids: CASRVTSGGNNEQFF. The CDR3 DNA follows: TGTGCCAGCAGAGTGACTAGCGGAGGGAACAATGAGCAGTTCTTC.

V and J are TRBV12-5 and TRBJ1-1; 9 bases fit TRBD1. CDR3 length: 14 residues. The V gene end was trimmed by 5 bases and the J gene end by 5 bases; junction bases not matched to a gene: 6. The V gene's germline CDR1 is LGHNT and CDR2 FRNRAP. CDR3 DNA sequence: TGTGCTAGTGGTACTGGACAGGGGTGGACTGAAGCTTTCTTT. Amino acid sequence: CASGTGQGWTEAFF. Full variable domain (rest looked up from reference TRBV12-5 and TRBJ1-1): DARVTQTPRHKVTEMGQEVTMRCQPILGHNTVFWYRQTMMQGLELLAYFRNRAPLDDSGMPKDRFSAEMPDATLATLKIQPSEPRDSAVYFCASGTGQGWTEAFFGQGTRLTVV.

This clone appeared a single time. This chain connects TRBV21-1 to TRBJ1-3. TRBV21-1 is a pseudogene locus. The CDR3 consists of 18 residues. CDR3 residues: CASSKQVSTPLSGNTIYF. CDR3 coding DNA: TGTGCCAGCAGCAAACAAGTATCCACTCCCCTATCTGGAAACACCATATATTTT.

This chain joins TRBV7-2 and TRBJ2-7; 8 nucleotides align to TRBD2. The CDR3 extends over 14 amino acids. Germline CDR1 is SGHTA and CDR2 is FQGNSA. With V trimmed by 5 bases and J by 3 bases, 6 bases remained unmatched. CDR3 in DNA: TGTGCCAGCAGCCTCAATAGCGGGGTCTACGAGCAGTACTTC. It specifies CASSLNSGVYEQYF.

The chain has TRBV7-9 and TRBJ2-7; 13 bases match TRBD2. The ends lost 5 bases at V and 6 bases at J; junction bases unmatched: 7. CDR3 size: 15 residues. Germline V gene sequence: CDR1 SEHNR, CDR2 FQNEAQ (reference sequence). The CDR3 DNA follows: TGTGCCAGCAGCCTACGGACTAGCGGGAGTGGCGAGCAGTACTTC. Its translation: CASSLRTSGSGEQYF.

The genes are TRBV5-1 and TRBJ2-1; TRBD1 aligns across 9 bases. The V and J ends lost 4 bases and 5 bases, in that order; junction bases with no gene match: 10. This CDR3 is built from 16 residues. Germline V gene data show CDR1 as SGHRS and CDR2 as YFSETQ. CDR3 nucleotides: TGCGCCAGCAGCCCGGTCTTGGGACAGGGTAACAATGAGCAGTTCTTC. Protein sequence: CASSPVLGQGNNEQFF.

The rearrangement joins TRBV6-1 to TRBJ1-5; D possibly corresponds to TRBD1 (5 bases). CDR3 length equals 15 residues. From germline, CDR1 is MNHNS and CDR2 SASEGT. The V and J ends lost 3 bases and 0 bases respectively, with 9 bases between them. The CDR3 is CASSEGGYSNQPQHF. The CDR3 DNA reads as TGTGCCAGCAGTGAGGGGGGTTATAGCAATCAGCCCCAGCATTTT.

The genes are TRBV14 and TRBJ1-1; unclear D gene. V lost 0 bases and J 1 base, leaving 12 bases between the germline ends. CDR1 SGHDN and CDR2 FVKESK come from the germline V gene. The CDR3 consists of 16 residues. The CDR3 loop reads CASSQESDFPNTEAFF. The CDR3 DNA reads as TGTGCCAGCAGCCAAGAATCCGACTTCCCGAACACTGAAGCTTTCTTT.

The rearrangement uses TRBV19 and TRBJ1-2, with D perhaps TRBD1 (5 bases). The germline V gene encodes CDR1 LNHDA and CDR2 SQIVND (reference sequence). V lost 4 bases and J lost 0, with 15 bases in between. This CDR3 comprises 16 residues. The CDR3 nucleotides are TGTGCCAGTAGTAATCCCTTAACAGGTTCTAACTATGGCTACACCTTC. This translates into CASSNPLTGSNYGYTF.

This clone was picked up a small number of times. The chain employs TRBV5-1 and TRBJ1-1; possibly TRBD1 for D (5 bases). Germline CDR1 and CDR2: SGHRS and YFSETQ. This CDR3 contains 12 residues. Trimming stripped 4 bases from V and 6 bases from J, with 10 bases between. The CDR3 DNA reads as TGCGCCAGCAGCGAGGGGAGGGCTGAAGCTTTCTTT. The encoded protein is CASSEGRAEAFF.

The V call is TRBV7-9, the J call TRBJ2-1; 7 bases align to TRBD2. The CDR3 is 16 residues long. Looked up from germline, CDR1 is SEHNR and CDR2 is FQNEAQ (reference sequence). The V and J ends lost 5 bases and 8 bases, in that order; junction bases with no gene match: 15. This CDR3 is CASSPPMAGAFDEQFF. CDR3 DNA sequence: TGTGCCAGCAGCCCCCCTATGGCGGGAGCGTTTGATGAGCAGTTCTTC. Based on the CDR3 plus reference TRBV7-9 and TRBJ2-1, the full variable domain is DTGVSQNPRHKITKRGQNVTFRCDPISEHNRLYWYRQTLGQGPEFLTYFQNEAQLEKSRLLSDRFSAERPKGSFSTLEIQRTEQGDSAMYLCASSPPMAGAFDEQFFGPGTRLTVL.